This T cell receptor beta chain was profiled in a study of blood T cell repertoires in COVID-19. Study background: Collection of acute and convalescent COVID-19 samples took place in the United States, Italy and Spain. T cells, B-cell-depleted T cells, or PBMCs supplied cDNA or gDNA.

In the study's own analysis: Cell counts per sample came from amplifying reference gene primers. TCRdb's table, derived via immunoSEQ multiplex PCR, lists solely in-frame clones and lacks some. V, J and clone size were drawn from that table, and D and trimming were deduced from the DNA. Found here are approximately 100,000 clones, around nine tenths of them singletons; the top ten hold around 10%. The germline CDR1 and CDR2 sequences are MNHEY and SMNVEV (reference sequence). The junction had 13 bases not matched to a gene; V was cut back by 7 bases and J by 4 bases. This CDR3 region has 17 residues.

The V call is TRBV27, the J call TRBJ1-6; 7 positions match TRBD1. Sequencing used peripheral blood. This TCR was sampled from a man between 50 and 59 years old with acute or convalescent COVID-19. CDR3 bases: TGTGCCAGCATGGAATCCGGGGGACAGCATTATAATTCACCCCTCCACTTT. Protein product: CASMESGGQHYNSPLHF.